Below are 23 T cell receptor beta chains sequenced from a single sample in a study of vaccination effects on CD4 cells after COVID-19. The data were produced by immunoSEQ multiplex PCR, yet TCRdb's version contains in-frame clones alone and is incomplete. The sample has about 79,000 clones; 60% to 80% are singletons. Their recognized antigens are unknown. Sequencing followed a ViraFEST assay step that expanded antigen-specific CD4+ T cells with viral peptide pools. Scientists isolated CD4+ T cells after a roughly ten-day culture period ended. Sequencing used CD4+ T cells from PBMCs cultured with HCoV-229E spike peptides, obtained before COVID-19 vaccination. The receptors come from a human donor who received a COVID-19 vaccine.

The chain uses TRBV20-1 and TRBJ2-1, with 15 bases aligning to TRBD2. J gave up 14 bases and V 3 bases, and 8 bases lay outside the gene matches. Per germline, CDR1 DFQATT and CDR2 SNEGSKA (reference sequence). This CDR3 region has 14 residues. The DNA for the CDR3 is TGCAGTGCTAGTAGACCGGGACTAGCGGGGGGCGAGTTCTTC. Translation gives CSASRPGLAGGEFF.

V is TRBV19 and J is TRBJ2-5; TRBD2 is a possible D gene (5 bases). Germline values: CDR1 LNHDA, CDR2 SQIVND (reference sequence). Trimming pared 7 bases from V and 3 bases from J, leaving 15 bases between. This CDR3 has 14 amino acids. CDR3 DNA sequence: TGTGCCAGTACCGCGACGGGATTTAAAGAGACCCAGTACTTC. Translating it yields CASTATGFKETQYF.

The genes are TRBV6-2 or TRBV6-3 and TRBJ1-2; the D is unclear. CDR1 and CDR2 (germline): MNHEY, SVGEGT. Between the trimmed V and J ends, which lost 0 bases and 5 bases, there was a span of 10 bases. The CDR3 is made up of 14 amino acids. The CDR3 spells CASSYSRNSYGYTF. The CDR3 DNA reads TGTGCCAGCAGTTACTCGAGGAACTCGTATGGCTACACCTTC.

The J gene is TRBJ1-2, the V gene TRBV5-4, with a weak D call TRBD1 (5 bases). CDR1 is SGHNT, CDR2 YYREEE, per germline (reference sequence). The germline V and J ends were trimmed by 2 bases and 2 bases, with 7 bases remaining between them. CDR3 length equals 13 residues. CDR3 sequence: CASSFGGNYGYTF. In nucleotides, the CDR3 is TGTGCCAGCAGCTTTGGGGGGAACTATGGCTACACCTTC. Full variable domain (remainder filled in from reference TRBV5-4 and TRBJ1-2): ETGVTQSPTHLIKTRGQQVTLRCSSQSGHNTVSWYQQALGQGPQFIFQYYREEENGRGNFPPRFSGLQFPNYSSELNVNALELDDSALYLCASSFGGNYGYTFGSGTRLTVV.

The chain employs TRBV24-1 and TRBJ2-3; TRBD2 matches at 8 bases. Germline V gene data show CDR1 as KGHDR and CDR2 as SFDVKD. The CDR3 is 15 residues long. V lost 3 bases to trimming and J lost 6 bases; unmatched junction nucleotides: 7. This CDR3 is CATSDERGPGDTQYF. The CDR3 DNA follows: TGTGCCACCAGTGATGAGCGGGGGCCGGGGGATACGCAGTATTTT.

The genes are TRBV7-2 and TRBJ2-1; 9 bases line up with TRBD2. With 0 bases clipped from V and 6 bases from J, the junction kept 3 bases outside the gene matches. The CDR3 contains 15 residues. The germline V gene has CDR1 SGHTA and CDR2 FQGNSA. DNA of the CDR3: TGTGCCAGCAGCTTAGCCGGGACTAGCATCAATGAGCAGTTCTTC. Translated, it gives CASSLAGTSINEQFF.

This clone was counted a single time. This chain connects TRBV9 to TRBJ2-2; D is possibly TRBD1 or TRBD2 (5 bases each). Germline V gene sequence: CDR1 SGDLS, CDR2 YYNGEE. The V gene lost 2 bases and the J gene lost 1 base, with 9 bases spanning the gap. The CDR3 has 15 residues. CDR3 residues: CASSVGPGNTGELFF. The CDR3 region has the DNA TGTGCCAGCAGCGTGGGACCTGGGAACACCGGGGAGCTGTTTTTT.

The chain uses TRBV5-1 and TRBJ2-5, with 10 bases matching TRBD2. The V gene end was trimmed by 5 bases and the J gene end by 2 bases; junction bases not matched to a gene: 3. The V gene's germline CDR1 is SGHRS and CDR2 YFSETQ. CDR3 size: 14 residues. Here the CDR3 reads CASSSAGGQETQYF. DNA of the CDR3: TGCGCCAGCAGTTCAGCGGGGGGGCAAGAGACCCAGTACTTC.

V usage is TRBV10-2 and J usage is TRBJ2-7; no clear D gene. Trimming took 10 bases from V and 9 from J, leaving 16 bases between them. The germline V gene has CDR1 WSHSY and CDR2 SAAADI. This CDR3 is 11 amino acids long. The CDR3 protein is CATTTENGQYV. The CDR3 nucleotides read TGCGCCACCACTACTGAGAACGGGCAGTACGTC.

This clone appeared once. This chain links TRBV5-1 with TRBJ2-3; 10 positions agree with TRBD2. Germline V gene data show CDR1 as SGHRS and CDR2 as YFSETQ. This CDR3 has 15 residues. After removal of 5 bases from V and 4 bases from J, the junction contained 7 bases not matched to a gene. The CDR3 protein is CASSRSGGAADTQYF. For the CDR3, the DNA is TGCGCCAGCAGTAGAAGCGGGGGGGCGGCAGATACGCAGTATTTT.

The sample holds one count of this clone. CDR3 coding DNA: TGTGCCACCAGCACCCCCCGGACAGGCAACACCGGGGAGCTGTTTTTT. Amino acids: CATSTPRTGNTGELFF. J is TRBJ2-2 and V is TRBV15, with 7 bases aligning to TRBD1. With 4 bases clipped from V and 2 bases from J, the junction kept 7 bases outside the gene matches. The V gene's germline CDR1 is LNHNV and CDR2 YYDKDF (reference sequence). This CDR3 region has 16 residues.

The chain combines TRBV5-1 with TRBJ1-4, with a possible D match to TRBD1 (6 bases). V was pared by 0 bases and J by 7 bases, with 19 bases between. The germline V gene has CDR1 SGHRS and CDR2 YFSETQ. CDR3 length: 17 residues. The DNA for the CDR3 is TGCGCCAGCAGCTTGGGGGCAGGGGCGAATCCGAGTGAAAAACTGTTTTTT. Its protein is CASSLGAGANPSEKLFF.

The chain links TRBV27 to TRBJ2-5; 12 bases fit TRBD2. The germline V gene has CDR1 MNHEY and CDR2 SMNVEV (reference sequence). The CDR3 sequence is 17 residues long. The trim removed 8 bases at V and 5 bases at J, leaving 15 bases unmatched. CDR3 in DNA: TGTGCCAGCCGCGCCCAAACTAGCGGGGGGTCTCGGGAGACCCAGTACTTC. Encoded protein: CASRAQTSGGSRETQYF.

The chain is built from TRBV12-5 and TRBJ2-5; TRBD2 might be the D (6 bases). The CDR3 contains 14 residues. The germline CDR1 and CDR2 sequences are LGHNT and FRNRAP. Trimming removed 7 bases at V and 7 bases at J, with 19 bases between. This CDR3 is CASARGGGKVTQYF. The CDR3, as DNA: TGTGCTAGTGCCCGGGGAGGCGGCAAGGTGACCCAGTACTTC.

The V and J genes are TRBV5-4 and TRBJ2-1, with TRBD1 matching over 7 bases. V shed 3 bases, J shed 5 bases, and the junction held 11 bases outside the gene matches. CDR3 length equals 16 residues. Germline CDR1 SGHNT, CDR2 YYREEE (reference sequence). DNA for the CDR3: TGTGCCAGCAGCTCCCCTGAACAGGGGATAAACAATGAGCAGTTCTTC. Translating gives CASSSPEQGINNEQFF.

This chain connects TRBV2 to TRBJ1-2, with D perhaps TRBD1 (5 bases). V was pared by 2 bases and J by 3 bases, with 16 bases between. Per the germline V gene, CDR1 is SNHLY and CDR2 is FYNNEI. The CDR3 is 16 residues long. CDR3 protein: CASSESLGALYYGYTF. The DNA of the CDR3 is TGTGCCAGCAGTGAAAGTCTTGGGGCGCTTTACTATGGCTACACCTTC.

The chain links TRBV18 to TRBJ1-4, with 7 nucleotides matching TRBD1. Unmatched junction bases numbered 11, after V lost 4 bases and J lost 6 bases. The germline gives CDR1 KGHSH, CDR2 LQKENI. This CDR3 spans 16 amino acids. CDR3 protein: CASSQMIGDRDEKLFF. The CDR3 DNA reads TGTGCCAGCTCACAAATGATTGGAGACAGGGATGAAAAACTGTTTTTT.

The chain recombines TRBV5-5 with TRBJ2-5; 9 nucleotides match TRBD2. Trimming removed 4 bases from V and 0 bases from J; junction bases left unmatched: 7. CDR3 length: 16 residues. CDR1 is SGHKS, CDR2 YYEKEE, per germline (reference sequence). The DNA of the CDR3 is TGTGCCAGCAGCCCCTCAGCGGGGGGTTACCAAGAGACCCAGTACTTC. Amino acid sequence: CASSPSAGGYQETQYF.

The sample holds a few counts of this clone. The chain uses TRBV7-9 and TRBJ1-1; D gene ambiguous. The length of the CDR3 is 13 residues. Trimming left V 1 base short and J 3 bases short, with 6 bases between. Germline values: CDR1 SEHNR, CDR2 FQNEAQ (reference sequence). CDR3 sequence reads: CASSLGLYTEAFF. The CDR3, as DNA: TGTGCCAGCAGCTTAGGTCTGTACACTGAAGCTTTCTTT.

The V call is TRBV6-6, the J call TRBJ2-4; tentative D call: TRBD1 (6 bases). The length of the CDR3 is 15 residues. CDR1 is MNHNY and CDR2 is SVGAGI in the germline V gene (reference sequence). Trimming took 5 bases from V and 3 from J, leaving 14 bases between them. CDR3 DNA sequence: TGTGCCAGCAGTATTCAGGGGCTGGGCAAAAACATTCAGTACTTC. It encodes CASSIQGLGKNIQYF.

The J gene is TRBJ2-6, the V gene TRBV18; 7 nucleotides align to TRBD1. There are 17 residues in the CDR3. Germline V gene sequence: CDR1 KGHSH, CDR2 LQKENI. Trimming cost V 4 bases and J 0 bases; bases outside gene matches: 6. The DNA for the CDR3 is TGTGCCAGCTCACAAACTACAGGGGACTCTGGGGCCAACGTCCTGACTTTC. Translation: CASSQTTGDSGANVLTF.

J is TRBJ2-5 and V is TRBV6-2 or TRBV6-3, with 9 bases fitting TRBD2. CDR3 size: 15 residues. Trimming removed 0 bases from V and 5 bases from J; junction bases left unmatched: 4. Germline V gene data show CDR1 as MNHEY and CDR2 as SVGEGT. The CDR3 DNA follows: TGTGCCAGCAGTTACTCCTCTAGCGGGGAGGAGACCCAGTACTTC. This gives the protein CASSYSSSGEETQYF.

In this sample, this clone turned up a few times. CDR3 nucleotides: TGTGCCAGCAGCCGAAAACCGGTGAACACTGAAGCTTTCTTT. Translated, it gives CASSRKPVNTEAFF. This rearrangement joins TRBV5-4 to TRBJ1-1; unclear D gene. This CDR3 spans 14 amino acids. The germline gives CDR1 SGHNT, CDR2 YYREEE (reference sequence). Deletions cut 4 bases from V and 0 bases from J, with 10 bases between.